Each of the 10 T cell receptor beta chains below was sequenced from the same sample in a study of T cells in tuberculosis. Clones were read by immunoSEQ multiplex PCR, and TCRdb kept only the in-frame ones, dropping some. The sample holds around 60,000 clones, about 86% seen once. After thawing and overnight rest, PBMC were stained with GMM-loaded CD1B tetramer, viability dye and anti-CD3 for sorting. CD1B tetramers were loaded with Rhodococcus equi-derived C32 glucose monomycolate. Sequenced input: CD1b-GMM tetramer-negative cells sorted from PBMCs. The receptors were sampled from an adult woman with latent tuberculosis.

The chain has TRBV6-6 and TRBJ1-1; D remains unclear. The CDR3 sequence is 13 residues long. Germline V gives CDR1 MNHNY, CDR2 SVGAGI (reference sequence). Trimming shortened V by 0 bases and J by 3 bases, and 5 bases separated the two germline ends. CDR3 nucleotides: TGTGCCAGCAGTTACTCCGAGTACACTGAAGCTTTCTTT. Translating gives CASSYSEYTEAFF.

This clone was counted between two and nine times. The CDR3 bases are TGTGCCAGCAGTGAAAGCCTAGCGGGAGGAACTGGGGATACGCAGTATTTT. Protein product: CASSESLAGGTGDTQYF. This sequence joins TRBV6-1 and TRBJ2-3; 11 bases agree with TRBD2. The CDR3 spans 17 residues. The junction had 10 bases not matched to a gene; V was cut back by 2 bases and J by 6 bases. Germline V gene sequence: CDR1 MNHNS, CDR2 SASEGT.

This clone was seen only once. The chain links TRBV7-8 to TRBJ2-7, with 8 bases lining up with TRBD1. The CDR3 spans 14 residues. The V gene's germline CDR1 is SGHVS and CDR2 FQNEAQ. V shed 5 bases, J shed 2 bases, and the junction held 5 bases outside the gene matches. The CDR3 is CASSRDRTTYEQYF. CDR3 DNA: TGTGCCAGCAGCAGGGACAGGACCACCTACGAGCAGTACTTC.

This clone has just one count. CDR3 coding DNA: TGTGCCAGCAGCTTCGGGACAGATTACGAGCAGTACTTC. This encodes CASSFGTDYEQYF. The chain carries TRBV11-2 and TRBJ2-7, with TRBD1 matching 7 bases. This CDR3 is 13 amino acids long. The germline V gene has CDR1 SGHAT and CDR2 FQNNGV. V was clipped by 3 bases and J by 4 bases; unmatched bases: 3. Drawing the rest from reference TRBV11-2 and TRBJ2-7, the complete variable domain is EAGVAQSPRYKIIEKRQSVAFWCNPISGHATLYWYQQILGQGPKLLIQFQNNGVVDDSQLPKDRFSAERLKGVDSTLKIQPAKLEDSAVYLCASSFGTDYEQYFGPGTRLTVT.

The J gene is TRBJ1-2, the V gene TRBV13, with 8 nucleotides matching TRBD1. J lost 4 bases, V lost 6 bases, and 13 bases had no gene match. The length of the CDR3 is 16 residues. Looked up from germline, CDR1 is PRHDT and CDR2 is FYEKMQ (reference sequence). As DNA, the CDR3 is TGTGCCAGCAGTTCTACCCCCCCAGGGGGCGGCTATGGCTACACCTTC. Translating it yields CASSSTPPGGGYGYTF.

This chain connects TRBV14 to TRBJ2-7; 7 nucleotides match TRBD2. This CDR3 has 18 amino acids. The V gene's germline CDR1 is SGHDN and CDR2 FVKESK. Germline trimming cut 0 bases from V and 0 bases from J; bases unmatched to any gene: 11. The CDR3 sequence is CASSQDPRLAVSSYEQYF. The CDR3, as DNA: TGTGCCAGCAGCCAAGATCCTAGGCTAGCGGTGAGCTCCTACGAGCAGTACTTC.

This chain joins TRBV9 and TRBJ2-1; the match to TRBD2 covers 9 bases. Germline CDR1 is SGDLS and CDR2 is YYNGEE. The J segment lost 0 bases and the V segment lost 0 bases, leaving 13 bases of the junction unmatched. The CDR3 loop spans 20 amino acids. CDR3 nucleotides: TGTGCCAGCAGCGTAGCCCTAGCGGGACGAGGAGGGGCCTCCTACAATGAGCAGTTCTTC. Protein: CASSVALAGRGGASYNEQFF. Full variable domain (rest looked up from reference TRBV9 and TRBJ2-1): DSGVTQTPKHLITATGQRVTLRCSPRSGDLSVYWYQQSLDQGLQFLIQYYNGEERAKGNILERFSAQQFPDLHSELNLSSLELGDSALYFCASSVALAGRGGASYNEQFFGPGTRLTVL.

The genes are TRBV7-8 and TRBJ2-1; D might be TRBD2 (6 bases). The CDR3 loop spans 14 amino acids. Germline assignment: CDR1 SGHVS and CDR2 FQNEAQ. Trimming removed 5 bases from V and 9 bases from J, with 17 bases in between. CDR3 sequence (DNA): TGTGCCAGCAGCGCCGGGACTCTAGGGAGTGAGCAGTTCTTC. Encoded protein: CASSAGTLGSEQFF.

The V call is TRBV14, the J call TRBJ2-3; TRBD2 matches 13 bases. V gave up 0 bases and J gave up 2 bases; unmatched junction bases: 8. The CDR3 consists of 19 residues. In germline, CDR1 is SGHDN, CDR2 FVKESK. The CDR3 spells CASSQDRTSGRYSTDTQYF. The CDR3, as DNA: TGTGCCAGCAGCCAAGATAGGACTAGCGGGAGATACTCCACAGATACGCAGTATTTT.

The chain couples TRBV7-8 to TRBJ1-2; 7 bases fit TRBD1. CDR1 is SGHVS and CDR2 is FQNEAQ in the germline V gene. This CDR3 is 14 amino acids long. The V segment lost 4 bases and the J segment 4 bases; nucleotides outside the gene matches: 6. The CDR3 loop reads CASSSRDSSYGYTF. DNA for the CDR3: TGTGCCAGCAGCTCCCGGGACAGCTCCTATGGCTACACCTTC.